The T cell receptor (beta chain) described here comes from a study of TIL therapy for anti-PD-1-resistant metastatic lung cancer. Study-level findings and limits: Compared with baseline intratumoral T cells, expanded TIL cultures were more clonal and less diverse (around 5.7% vs 31%).

CDR3 length: 15 amino acids. Germline V gene data show CDR1 as LNHDA and CDR2 as SQIVND (reference sequence). The V and J ends lost 4 bases and 2 bases, in that order; junction bases with no gene match: 7. Indicated time point: pre-treatment sample, taken before nivolumab and TIL therapy. Tumor tissue came from excised metastases, mostly pleural nodules or supraclavicular lymph nodes. Sequencing used immunoSEQ v3. Clones were read by immunoSEQ multiplex PCR, and TCRdb kept only the in-frame ones, dropping some. In the table there are about 50,000 clones, 70% to 85% of which are singletons. With respect to this clone: Its specificity is unknown.

The sample here was tumor tissue, taken at baseline. The chain has TRBV19 and TRBJ1-2; 7 nucleotides align to TRBD1. This clonotype originated in a person between 30 and 80 years old with non-small cell lung cancer. CDR3 sequence: CASSTRQGTNYGYTF. Written as DNA, the CDR3 is TGTGCCAGTAGTACCAGACAGGGCACAAACTATGGCTACACCTTC.